This T cell receptor (beta chain) was sequenced for a study of blood T cells in healthy people across ages. General study points: Possibly, changes in expanded clonotypes were confounded because donor CMV status was unknown. Diversity figures derived from one million T cells were judged to underestimate the true value.

In each sample, at least 6.5 million PBMCs were isolated. Combining a sample-barcoded 5' primer with a J-beta primer mix, a second PCR ran for roughly 6 to 12 cycles. One entry per CDR3 protein results from TCRdb running MiXCR on the 5' RACE reads. This sample has 600,000 to 850,000 distinct CDR3 sequences, with 40% to 45% found just once. From germline, CDR1 is SQVTM and CDR2 ANQGSEA. V was clipped by 7 bases and J by 7 bases, with 13 bases between them. The CDR3 extends over 11 amino acids. About this clonotype itself: Its target is not known. This may be a read error: a much more frequent sequence differs by one nucleotide.

The receptor comes from a woman in her fifties or sixties in good health. This rearrangement joins TRBV29-1 to TRBJ2-5; D is unclear. Sample: blood. For the CDR3, the DNA is TGCAGCGCCGAGTCAATAGGGACCCAGTACTTC. Protein product: CSAESIGTQYF.